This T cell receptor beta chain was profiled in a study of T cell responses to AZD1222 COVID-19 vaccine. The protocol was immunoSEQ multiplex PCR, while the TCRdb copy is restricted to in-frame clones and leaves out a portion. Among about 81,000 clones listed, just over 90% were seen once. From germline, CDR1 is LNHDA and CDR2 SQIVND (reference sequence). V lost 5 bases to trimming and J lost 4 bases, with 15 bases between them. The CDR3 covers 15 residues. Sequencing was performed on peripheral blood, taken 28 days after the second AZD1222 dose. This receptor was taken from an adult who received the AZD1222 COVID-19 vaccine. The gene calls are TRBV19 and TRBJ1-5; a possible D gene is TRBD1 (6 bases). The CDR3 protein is CASSPQGGRNQPQHF. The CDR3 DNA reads TGTGCCAGTAGTCCACAGGGTGGGCGAAATCAGCCCCAGCATTTT.